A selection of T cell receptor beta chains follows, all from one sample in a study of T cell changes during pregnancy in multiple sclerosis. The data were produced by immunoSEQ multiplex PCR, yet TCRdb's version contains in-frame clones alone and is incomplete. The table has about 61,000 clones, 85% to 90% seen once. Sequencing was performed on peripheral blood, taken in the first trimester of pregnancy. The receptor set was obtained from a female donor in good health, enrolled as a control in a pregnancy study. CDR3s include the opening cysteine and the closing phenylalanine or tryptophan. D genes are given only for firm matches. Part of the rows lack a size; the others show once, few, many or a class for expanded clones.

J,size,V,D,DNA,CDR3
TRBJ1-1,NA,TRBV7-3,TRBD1,TGTGCCAGCAGCCTGACAGGGGAGAACACTGAAGCTTTCTTT,CASSLTGENTEAFF
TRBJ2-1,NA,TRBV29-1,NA,TGCAGCGCCGGGGACAATGAGCAGTTCTTC,CSAGDNEQFF
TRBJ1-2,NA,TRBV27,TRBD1,TGTGCCTCGGGACAGGGAGATGTTCTCTATGGCTACACCTTC,CASGQGDVLYGYTF
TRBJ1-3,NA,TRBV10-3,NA,TGTGCCATCAATAGTGGAAACACCATATATTTT,CAINSGNTIYF
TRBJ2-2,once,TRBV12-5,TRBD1,TGTGCTAGTGGTTCCTCCTCCGGGACAGGTTATGGCGGGGAGCTGTTTTTT,CASGSSSGTGYGGELFF
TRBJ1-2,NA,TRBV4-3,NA,TGCGCCAGCAGCCAAGATTTCCGGACAGAATATGGCTACACCTTC,CASSQDFRTEYGYTF
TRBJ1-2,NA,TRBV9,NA,TGTGCCAGCAGCCCCCAACAGGGTTATCCCTATGGCTACACCTTC,CASSPQQGYPYGYTF
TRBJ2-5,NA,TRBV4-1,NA,TGCGCCAGCAGCCAAGATGATTTGGCTGGCGGGCGGAAAGAGACCCAGTACTTC,CASSQDDLAGGRKETQYF
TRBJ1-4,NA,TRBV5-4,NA,TGTGCCAGCAGCTTGGCCCAGGGAGGAACTGAAAAACTGTTTTTT,CASSLAQGGTEKLFF
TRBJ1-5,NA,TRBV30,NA,TGTGCCTGGAGTGTTATGAGCAATCAGCCCCAGCATTTT,CAWSVMSNQPQHF
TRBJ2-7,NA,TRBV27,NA,TGTGCCAGCGGCCTACTAGCCTTCGAGCAGTACTTC,CASGLLAFEQYF
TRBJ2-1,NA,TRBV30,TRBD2,TGTGCCTGCGCTAGCGGGGGGCGCCAGTTCTTC,CACASGGRQFF
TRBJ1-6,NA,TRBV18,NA,TGTGCCAGCTCACAGGGGAATTCACCCCTCCACTTT,CASSQGNSPLHF
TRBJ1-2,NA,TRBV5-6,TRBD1,TGTGCCAGCAGCTTGGTCGACAGGGGGCGGGTTGGCTACACCTTC,CASSLVDRGRVGYTF
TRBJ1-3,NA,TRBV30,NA,TGTGCCTGGTCCACAGGGAAAGGAAACACCATATATTTT,CAWSTGKGNTIYF
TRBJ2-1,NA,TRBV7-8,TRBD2,TGTGCCAGCAGCTTAGTAGCGGGGGGGCCTCGTGAGCAGTTCTTC,CASSLVAGGPREQFF
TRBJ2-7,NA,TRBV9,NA,TGTGCCAGCAGCGTAGATCTGGGGGCGTCCTACGAGCAGTACTTC,CASSVDLGASYEQYF
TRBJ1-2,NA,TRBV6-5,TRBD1,TGTGCCAGCACCGGACAGGTCGATGGCTACACCTTC,CASTGQVDGYTF
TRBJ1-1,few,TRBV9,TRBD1,TGTGCCAGCAGCTTGACGGGACAGCTGAACACTGAAGCTTTCTTT,CASSLTGQLNTEAFF
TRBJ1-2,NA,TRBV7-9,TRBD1,TGTGCCAGCAGCCCCACGACAGGGGCAACAATTTCCTATGGCTACACCTTC,CASSPTTGATISYGYTF
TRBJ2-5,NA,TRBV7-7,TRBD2,TGTGCCAGCAGCTTAGGTCCGGGAGGAGAGACCCAGTACTTC,CASSLGPGGETQYF
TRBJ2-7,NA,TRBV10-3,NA,TGTGCCATCAGTGAGTCCCCGATTAGCGGATACGAGCAGTACTTC,CAISESPISGYEQYF
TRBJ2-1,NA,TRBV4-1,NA,TGCGCCAGCAGCCAAGAATCGGTTAATGAGCAGTTCTTC,CASSQESVNEQFF
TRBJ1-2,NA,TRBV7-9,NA,TGTGCCAGCAGCCCCACCAACATAGGGGGAGATGGCTACACCTTC,CASSPTNIGGDGYTF
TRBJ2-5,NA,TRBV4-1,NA,TGCGCCAGCAGCCGACAGATACCGGACGGCGGACGGGAGACCCAGTACTTC,CASSRQIPDGGRETQYF
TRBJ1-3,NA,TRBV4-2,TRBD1,TGTGCCAGCAGCCCGCGGACAGGTCCGAGCTCTGGAAACACCATATATTTT,CASSPRTGPSSGNTIYF
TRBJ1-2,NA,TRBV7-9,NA,TGTGCCAGCAGCGTAGGACTCGAGGGCTACACCTTC,CASSVGLEGYTF
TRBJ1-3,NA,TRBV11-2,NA,TGTGCCAGCAGCTTGGGATTCAGGGGTAACACCATATATTTT,CASSLGFRGNTIYF
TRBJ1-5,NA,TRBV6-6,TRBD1,TGTGCCAGCAGTTCGACAGGGTACTATAGCAATCAGCCCCAGCATTTT,CASSSTGYYSNQPQHF
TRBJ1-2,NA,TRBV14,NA,TGTGCCAGCAGCTCCCACCCGACACCCAGCTATGGCTACACCTTC,CASSSHPTPSYGYTF
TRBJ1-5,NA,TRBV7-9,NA,TGTGCCAGCAGCCTACGGGAGAGCAATCAGCCCCAGCATTTT,CASSLRESNQPQHF
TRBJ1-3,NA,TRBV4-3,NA,TGCGCCAGCAGCCAAGTTCGGGGAAACACCATATATTTT,CASSQVRGNTIYF